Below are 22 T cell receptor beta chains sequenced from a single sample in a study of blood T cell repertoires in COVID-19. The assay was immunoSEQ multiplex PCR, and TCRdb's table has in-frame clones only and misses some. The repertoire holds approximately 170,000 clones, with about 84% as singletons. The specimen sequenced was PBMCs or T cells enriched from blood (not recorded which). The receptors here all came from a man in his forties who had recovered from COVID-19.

The CDR3 bases are TGCGCCAGCAGCTTCTCCCCAGGACAGAACACTGAAGCTTTCTTT. This sequence encodes CASSFSPGQNTEAFF. J is TRBJ1-1 and V is TRBV5-1; a weak D match, TRBD1 (5 bases). Germline V CDR1 and CDR2: SGHRS, YFSETQ. The length of the CDR3 is 15 residues. Deletions cut 2 bases from V and 1 base from J, with 12 bases between.

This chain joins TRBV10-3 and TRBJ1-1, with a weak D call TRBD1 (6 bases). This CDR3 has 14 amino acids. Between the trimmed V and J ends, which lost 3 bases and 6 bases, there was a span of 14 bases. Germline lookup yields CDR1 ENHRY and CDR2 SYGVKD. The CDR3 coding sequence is TGTGCCATCAGTGACAGGGGCTGGGAGTCTGAAGCTTTCTTT. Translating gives CAISDRGWESEAFF.

The DNA for the CDR3 is TGTGCCAGCAGTGAGGCGGGGGGGCCCGAGACCCAGTACTTC. It codes for CASSEAGGPETQYF. This chain connects TRBV2 to TRBJ2-5, with TRBD2 matching over 9 bases. Germline CDR1 is SNHLY and CDR2 is FYNNEI. V was pared by 3 bases and J by 5 bases, with 4 bases of the junction left unmatched. The CDR3 spans 14 residues.

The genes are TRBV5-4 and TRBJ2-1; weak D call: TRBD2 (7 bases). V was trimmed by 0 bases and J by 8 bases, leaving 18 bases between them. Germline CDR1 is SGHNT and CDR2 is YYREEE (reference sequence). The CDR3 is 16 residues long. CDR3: CASSLAGGGASDEQFF. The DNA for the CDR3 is TGTGCCAGCAGCTTGGCCGGAGGGGGGGCCTCGGATGAGCAGTTCTTC.

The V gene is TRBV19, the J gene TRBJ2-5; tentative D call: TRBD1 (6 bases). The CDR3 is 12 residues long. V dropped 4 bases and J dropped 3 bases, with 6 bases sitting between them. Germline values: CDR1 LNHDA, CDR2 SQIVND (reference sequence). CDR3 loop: CASSNREETQYF. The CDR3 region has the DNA TGTGCCAGTAGTAACAGGGAAGAGACCCAGTACTTC.

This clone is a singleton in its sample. For the CDR3, the DNA is TGTGCCAGCAGGGACAGGCAGGGTCGGTATTCACCCCTCCACTTT. This sequence encodes CASRDRQGRYSPLHF. V and J are TRBV6-5 and TRBJ1-6; TRBD1 aligns across 7 bases. The length of the CDR3 is 15 residues. Germline lookup yields CDR1 MNHEY and CDR2 SVGAGI. With 6 bases clipped from V and 8 bases from J, the junction kept 10 bases outside the gene matches.

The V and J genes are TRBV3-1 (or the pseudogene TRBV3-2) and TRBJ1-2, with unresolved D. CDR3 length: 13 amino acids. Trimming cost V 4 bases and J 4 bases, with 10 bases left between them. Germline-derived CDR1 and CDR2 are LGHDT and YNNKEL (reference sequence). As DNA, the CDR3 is TGTGCCAGCAGCCCCCGAGGATCCTATGGCTACACCTTC. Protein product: CASSPRGSYGYTF.

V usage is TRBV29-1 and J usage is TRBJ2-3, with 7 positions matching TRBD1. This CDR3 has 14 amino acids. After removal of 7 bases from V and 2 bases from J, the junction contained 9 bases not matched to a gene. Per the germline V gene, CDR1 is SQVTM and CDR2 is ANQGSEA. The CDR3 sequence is CSGTTGALTDTQYF. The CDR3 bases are TGCAGCGGGACAACAGGGGCCCTCACAGATACGCAGTATTTT.

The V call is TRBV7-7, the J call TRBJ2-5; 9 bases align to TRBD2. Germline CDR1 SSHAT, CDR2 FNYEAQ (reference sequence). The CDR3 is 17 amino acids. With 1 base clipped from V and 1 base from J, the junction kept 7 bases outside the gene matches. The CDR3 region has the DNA TGTGCCAGCAGCTTAGGGGGTAGCGGGGGATCCCAAGAGACCCAGTACTTC. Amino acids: CASSLGGSGGSQETQYF.

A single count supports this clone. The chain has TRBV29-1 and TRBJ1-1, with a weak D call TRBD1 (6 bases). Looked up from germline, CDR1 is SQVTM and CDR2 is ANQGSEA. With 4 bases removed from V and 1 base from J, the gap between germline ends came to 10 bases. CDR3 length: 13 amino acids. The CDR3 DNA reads TGCAGCGTTGTCTCGGACAGGAACACTGAAGCTTTCTTT. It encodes CSVVSDRNTEAFF.

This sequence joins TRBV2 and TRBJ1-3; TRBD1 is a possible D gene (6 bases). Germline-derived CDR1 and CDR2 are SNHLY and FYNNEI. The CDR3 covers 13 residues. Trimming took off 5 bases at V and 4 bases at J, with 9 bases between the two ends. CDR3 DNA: TGTGCCAGCAGTTGGACAGACGGAAACACCATATATTTT. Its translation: CASSWTDGNTIYF.

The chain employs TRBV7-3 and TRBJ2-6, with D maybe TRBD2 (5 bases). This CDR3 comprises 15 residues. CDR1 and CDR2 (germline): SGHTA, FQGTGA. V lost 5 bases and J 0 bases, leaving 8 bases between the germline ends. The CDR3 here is CASSPGNSGANVLTF. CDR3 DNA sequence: TGTGCCAGCAGCCCGGGGAACTCTGGGGCCAACGTCCTGACTTTC.

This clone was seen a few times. The CDR3 is CASSPAGFPNTEAFF. CDR3 DNA sequence: TGTGCCAGCAGCCCGGCAGGGTTCCCGAACACTGAAGCTTTCTTT. The V call is TRBV7-9, the J call TRBJ1-1; tentative D call: TRBD1 (5 bases). Germline CDR1 SEHNR, CDR2 FQNEAQ (reference sequence). This CDR3 has 15 residues. With 5 bases removed from V and 1 base from J, the gap between germline ends came to 14 bases. Variable domain in full (rest from reference TRBV7-9 and TRBJ1-1): DTGVSQNPRHKITKRGQNVTFRCDPISEHNRLYWYRQTLGQGPEFLTYFQNEAQLEKSRLLSDRFSAERPKGSFSTLEIQRTEQGDSAMYLCASSPAGFPNTEAFFGQGTRLTVV.

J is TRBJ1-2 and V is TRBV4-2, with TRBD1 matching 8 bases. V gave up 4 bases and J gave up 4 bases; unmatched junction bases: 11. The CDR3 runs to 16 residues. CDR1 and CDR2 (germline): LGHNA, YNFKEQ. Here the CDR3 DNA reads TGTGCCAGCAGCCCGACCAGGACAGGGACCCTCTATGGCTACACCTTC. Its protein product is CASSPTRTGTLYGYTF.

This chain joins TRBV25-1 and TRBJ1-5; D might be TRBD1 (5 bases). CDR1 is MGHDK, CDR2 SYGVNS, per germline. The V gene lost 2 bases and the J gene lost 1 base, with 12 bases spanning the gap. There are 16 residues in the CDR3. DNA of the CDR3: TGTGCCAGCAGTGAAAGTGGGGAGGGGAGCAATCAGCCCCAGCATTTT. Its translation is CASSESGEGSNQPQHF.

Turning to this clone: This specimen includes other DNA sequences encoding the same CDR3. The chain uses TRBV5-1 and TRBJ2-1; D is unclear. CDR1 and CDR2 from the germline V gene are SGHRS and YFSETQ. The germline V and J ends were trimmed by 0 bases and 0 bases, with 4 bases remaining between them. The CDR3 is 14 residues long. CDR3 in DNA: TGCGCCAGCAGCTTGGGTAGCTCCTACAATGAGCAGTTCTTC. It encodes CASSLGSSYNEQFF.

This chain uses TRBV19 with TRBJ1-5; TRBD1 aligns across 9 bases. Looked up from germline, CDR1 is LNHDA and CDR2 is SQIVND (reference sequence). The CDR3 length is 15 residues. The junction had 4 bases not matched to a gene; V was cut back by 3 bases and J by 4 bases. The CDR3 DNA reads TGTGCCAGTAGTATGGGGACAGGGTCGAATCAGCCCCAGCATTTT. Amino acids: CASSMGTGSNQPQHF.

CDR3 nucleotides: TGTGCCAGCAGCCTATTTACAGGGACAGACTTTAATGAAAAACTGTTTTTT. Protein product: CASSLFTGTDFNEKLFF. The chain has TRBV11-2 and TRBJ1-4; 7 bases line up with TRBD1. This CDR3 comprises 17 residues. J was trimmed by 4 bases and V by 5 bases; bases with no gene match: 13. Per the germline V gene, CDR1 is SGHAT and CDR2 is FQNNGV.

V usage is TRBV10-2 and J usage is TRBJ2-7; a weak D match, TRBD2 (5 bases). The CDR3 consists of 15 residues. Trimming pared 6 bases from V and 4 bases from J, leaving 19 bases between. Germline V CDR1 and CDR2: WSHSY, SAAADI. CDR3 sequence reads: CASRADQRLPYEQYF. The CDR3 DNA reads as TGCGCCAGCAGAGCAGATCAGCGGCTGCCTTACGAGCAGTACTTC.

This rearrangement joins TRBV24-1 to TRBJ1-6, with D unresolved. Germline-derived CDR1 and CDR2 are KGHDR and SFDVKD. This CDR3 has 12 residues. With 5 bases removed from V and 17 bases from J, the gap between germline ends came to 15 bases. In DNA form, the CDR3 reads TGTGCCACCAGTGCCGCAATTGGCCCGTTCCACTTT. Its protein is CATSAAIGPFHF.

CDR3 bases: TGTGCCAGTAGTATGCGGGGAGGGTTCACAGATACGCAGTATTTT. Translating it yields CASSMRGGFTDTQYF. This rearrangement joins TRBV19 to TRBJ2-3; TRBD2 aligns across 7 bases. The CDR3 totals 15 residues. Germline assignment: CDR1 LNHDA and CDR2 SQIVND (reference sequence). J was trimmed by 2 bases and V by 3 bases; bases with no gene match: 5. Filled out from reference TRBV19 and TRBJ2-3, the complete variable domain reads DGGITQSPKYLFRKEGQNVTLSCEQNLNHDAMYWYRQDPGQGLRLIYYSQIVNDFQKGDIAEGYSVSREKKESFPLTVTSAQKNPTAFYLCASSMRGGFTDTQYFGPGTRLTVL.

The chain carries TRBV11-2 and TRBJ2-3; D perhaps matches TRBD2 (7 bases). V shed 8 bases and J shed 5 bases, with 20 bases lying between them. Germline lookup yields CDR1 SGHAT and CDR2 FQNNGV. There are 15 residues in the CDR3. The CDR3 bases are TGTGCCAGCCATCAGGGGCCGGGGGGAGGAGATACGCAGTATTTT. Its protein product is CASHQGPGGGDTQYF.